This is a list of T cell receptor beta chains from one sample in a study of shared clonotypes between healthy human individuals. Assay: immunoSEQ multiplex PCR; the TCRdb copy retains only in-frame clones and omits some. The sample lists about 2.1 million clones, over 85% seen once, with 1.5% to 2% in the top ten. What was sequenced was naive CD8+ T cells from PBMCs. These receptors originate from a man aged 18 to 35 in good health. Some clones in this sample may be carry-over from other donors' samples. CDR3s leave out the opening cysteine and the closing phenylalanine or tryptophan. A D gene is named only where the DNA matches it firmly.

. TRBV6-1 ASSEFGYLTTNEKLF
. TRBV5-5 ASSLALVQVNQPQH
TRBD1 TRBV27 ASSKRTGGGNEQF
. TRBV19 ASSMGIKLLYNEQF
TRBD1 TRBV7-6 ASSLVGQGTGELF
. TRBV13 ASSLGRGVNQPQH
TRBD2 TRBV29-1 SVEDPLRAGGHHNEQF
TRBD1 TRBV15 ATSGTINGQGDSYGYT
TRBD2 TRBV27 ASSLSSGRASEQF
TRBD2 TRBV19 ASRGLAGVLEQF
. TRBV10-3 AISEARNTEAF
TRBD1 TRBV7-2 ASSSGTGAYGYT
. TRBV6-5 ASSLGSGSGANVLT
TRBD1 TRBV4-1 ASSGKVGQGFNEQF
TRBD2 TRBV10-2 ASSPGLAGGFGTQY
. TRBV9 ASSALDNEQF
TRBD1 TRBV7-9 ASSLGLDRGEAF
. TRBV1 TSSNGQGESTDTQY
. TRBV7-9 ASSLGTAYEQY
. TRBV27 ASSFASNNEQF
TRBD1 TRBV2 ASTKLDRINTEAF
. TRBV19 ASSWSPTDTQY
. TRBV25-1 ASSGQTGIYGYT
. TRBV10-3 AISESAAQETQY
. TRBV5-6 ASSSYSSGANVLT
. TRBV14 ASSQGGRSEQF
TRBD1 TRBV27 ASSLGTGGLNEQY
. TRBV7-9 ASSTPAQGNTGELF
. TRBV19 ASSVDTVLNYEQY
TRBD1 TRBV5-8 ASSLRDRETDTQY
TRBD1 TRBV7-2 ASSSRDRDTDTQY
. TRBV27 ASSLFAGGDTEAF
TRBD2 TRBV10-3 AISSSGTAVGTDTQY
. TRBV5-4 ASSFLGAPGYEQY
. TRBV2 ASSRHNAPNEQF
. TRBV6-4 ASSDSAGPGNTIY